This is a list of T cell receptor beta chains from one sample in a study of blood T cell repertoires in COVID-19. Clones were read by immunoSEQ multiplex PCR, and TCRdb kept only the in-frame ones, dropping some. The table shows fewer than 250,000 clones, with 86% occurring only once. Sequenced input: peripheral blood. The receptors originated from a man over 45 with COVID-19, enrolled during active disease. Both conserved end residues are part of each CDR3. A D gene is named only where the DNA matches it firmly.

d_gene	v_gene	j_gene	CDR3aa	CDR3nt
TRBD1	TRBV5-4	TRBJ1-4	CASSLQGVEKLFF	TGTGCCAGCAGTTTGCAGGGGGTAGAAAAACTGTTTTTT
TRBD1	TRBV29-1	TRBJ1-3	CSAQQGADGNTIYF	TGCAGCGCCCAACAGGGGGCGGATGGAAACACCATATATTTT
-	TRBV19	TRBJ2-5	CASSIKSGGGGETQYF	TGTGCCAGTAGTATTAAATCGGGAGGGGGCGGGGAGACCCAGTACTTC
-	TRBV7-2	TRBJ2-7	CASSLRSSSGARYEQYF	TGTGCCAGCAGCTTACGGTCCTCAAGCGGAGCCCGATACGAGCAGTACTTC
-	TRBV5-6	TRBJ2-1	CASHAQGGNEQFF	TGTGCCAGCCACGCCCAGGGAGGCAATGAGCAGTTCTTC
-	TRBV7-2	TRBJ1-6	CASSPGITPSPLHF	TGTGCCAGCAGCCCCGGGATAACCCCATCACCCCTCCACTTT
TRBD2	TRBV6-5	TRBJ2-7	CASSYHALAGGEQYF	TGTGCCAGCAGTTACCATGCACTAGCGGGAGGGGAGCAGTACTTC
-	TRBV6-5	TRBJ1-2	CASSWQGGSNYGYTF	TGTGCCAGCAGTTGGCAGGGTGGATCTAACTATGGCTACACCTTC
TRBD1	TRBV3-1/TRBV3-2	TRBJ1-1	CASSHPRQGGTEAFF	TGTGCCAGCAGCCACCCCAGACAGGGGGGCACTGAAGCTTTCTTT
-	TRBV19	TRBJ1-1	CASSRRGLWNTEAFF	TGTGCCAGTAGTAGGCGGGGGTTATGGAACACTGAAGCTTTCTTT
-	TRBV11-2	TRBJ2-5	CASTTVRWETQYF	TGTGCCAGCACCACCGTGAGATGGGAGACCCAGTACTTC